This is a list of T cell receptor beta chains from one sample in a study of PD-1 blockade in classical Hodgkin lymphoma. The assay was immunoSEQ multiplex PCR, and TCRdb's table has in-frame clones only and misses some. Counted here are 66,000 or so clones, 71% occurring once; the ten biggest clones make up less than 9.5%. The sequencing here drew on peripheral blood mononuclear cells (PBMCs), taken before the second cycle of nivolumab. The receptors stem from a human donor with classical Hodgkin lymphoma. Both conserved end residues are part of each CDR3. Fields, in order: clone size, V gene, J gene, CDR3 protein. Size tells how often a clone was seen (once, few, many) or the class of an expanded clone, and some rows leave it out.

size: .
V: TRBV11-3
J: TRBJ2-1
CDR3: CASSLGARESSYNEQFF

size: once
V: TRBV5-4
J: TRBJ1-2
CDR3: CASSPLGRPYGYTF

size: .
V: TRBV7-6
J: TRBJ1-1
CDR3: CASSPRTLNTEAFF

size: .
V: TRBV6-5
J: TRBJ1-1
CDR3: CASSRQEATEAFF

size: .
V: TRBV11-3
J: TRBJ2-5
CDR3: CASSLQMGRAQETQYF

size: .
V: TRBV28
J: TRBJ2-7
CDR3: CASSLIRDPVDEQYF

size: .
V: TRBV6-5
J: TRBJ2-7
CDR3: CASSFYSGQNLRAQYF

size: .
V: TRBV10-3
J: TRBJ1-6
CDR3: CAISRDRALNSPLHF

size: .
V: TRBV11-2
J: TRBJ1-5
CDR3: CASSLGSWGTNQPQHF

size: .
V: TRBV6-1
J: TRBJ2-2
CDR3: CASSEMARTGELFF

size: .
V: TRBV28
J: TRBJ1-2
CDR3: CASLYGGSRGYTF

size: .
V: TRBV9
J: TRBJ1-1
CDR3: CASSVGQGNTEAFF

size: .
V: TRBV29-1
J: TRBJ1-1
CDR3: CSVEDPVRGNTEAFF

size: .
V: TRBV9
J: TRBJ2-7
CDR3: CASSFLGTSYEQYF

size: .
V: TRBV6-1
J: TRBJ1-5
CDR3: CASSSDRESNQPQHF

size: .
V: TRBV6-5
J: TRBJ1-2
CDR3: CASLRSWNYGYTF

size: .
V: TRBV25-1
J: TRBJ2-5
CDR3: CASSTAIEETQYF

size: once
V: TRBV12-5
J: TRBJ1-2
CDR3: CASGLIPQGAIYGYTF

size: few
V: TRBV29-1
J: TRBJ1-3
CDR3: CSVEGSFSGNTIYF

size: .
V: TRBV30
J: TRBJ1-2
CDR3: CASYGPDRDYFTNYGYTF

size: .
V: TRBV5-1
J: TRBJ2-7
CDR3: CASSLMEGAYEQYF

size: .
V: TRBV5-6
J: TRBJ2-1
CDR3: CASSWTGRWAYNEQFF

size: .
V: TRBV6-1
J: TRBJ1-2
CDR3: CASSEFVQGGGYGYTF

size: .
V: TRBV10-3
J: TRBJ2-1
CDR3: CAISELGGYNEQFF

size: .
V: TRBV7-8
J: TRBJ2-7
CDR3: CASSPSSGGEQYF

size: .
V: TRBV7-9
J: TRBJ1-1
CDR3: CASSPLSIGGAFF

size: .
V: TRBV11-3
J: TRBJ1-1
CDR3: CASSFSEQLEAFF

size: .
V: TRBV19
J: TRBJ1-1
CDR3: CASSIDKTGPGNTEAFF

size: few
V: TRBV27
J: TRBJ2-7
CDR3: CASSPGTGGYEQYF

size: few
V: TRBV2
J: TRBJ1-5
CDR3: CASSEREYQPQHF

size: few
V: TRBV5-1
J: TRBJ2-5
CDR3: CASSLEGQGETQYF

size: .
V: TRBV6-4
J: TRBJ1-1
CDR3: CASSRTGMNTEAFF

size: .
V: TRBV28
J: TRBJ2-7
CDR3: CASRNRETNDYEQYF

size: few
V: TRBV6-6
J: TRBJ2-7
CDR3: CASSARLGTYEQYF

size: .
V: TRBV28
J: TRBJ2-7
CDR3: CASSPGLAGGSASYEQYF

size: .
V: TRBV28
J: TRBJ2-1
CDR3: CASGTGGYNEQFF

size: once
V: TRBV19
J: TRBJ1-1
CDR3: CASSPGQGSTEAFF

size: .
V: TRBV7-9
J: TRBJ1-5
CDR3: CASSISNQPQHF

size: .
V: TRBV14
J: TRBJ1-2
CDR3: CASSQVVGQDSGYTF

size: .
V: TRBV5-1
J: TRBJ1-1
CDR3: CASSLGLLNTEAFF

size: .
V: TRBV5-4
J: TRBJ1-1
CDR3: CASSLGAKNTEAFF

size: .
V: TRBV28
J: TRBJ1-1
CDR3: CASSQQGEVTEAFF

size: once
V: TRBV27
J: TRBJ2-1
CDR3: CASRTGRNEQFF

size: .
V: TRBV6-6
J: TRBJ1-6
CDR3: CASSPGGISPLHF

size: .
V: TRBV2
J: TRBJ2-2
CDR3: CASSVSTTGELFF

size: .
V: TRBV7-3
J: TRBJ2-1
CDR3: CASSLLAGDNEQFF

size: .
V: TRBV2
J: TRBJ2-5
CDR3: CASSAGTQETQYF